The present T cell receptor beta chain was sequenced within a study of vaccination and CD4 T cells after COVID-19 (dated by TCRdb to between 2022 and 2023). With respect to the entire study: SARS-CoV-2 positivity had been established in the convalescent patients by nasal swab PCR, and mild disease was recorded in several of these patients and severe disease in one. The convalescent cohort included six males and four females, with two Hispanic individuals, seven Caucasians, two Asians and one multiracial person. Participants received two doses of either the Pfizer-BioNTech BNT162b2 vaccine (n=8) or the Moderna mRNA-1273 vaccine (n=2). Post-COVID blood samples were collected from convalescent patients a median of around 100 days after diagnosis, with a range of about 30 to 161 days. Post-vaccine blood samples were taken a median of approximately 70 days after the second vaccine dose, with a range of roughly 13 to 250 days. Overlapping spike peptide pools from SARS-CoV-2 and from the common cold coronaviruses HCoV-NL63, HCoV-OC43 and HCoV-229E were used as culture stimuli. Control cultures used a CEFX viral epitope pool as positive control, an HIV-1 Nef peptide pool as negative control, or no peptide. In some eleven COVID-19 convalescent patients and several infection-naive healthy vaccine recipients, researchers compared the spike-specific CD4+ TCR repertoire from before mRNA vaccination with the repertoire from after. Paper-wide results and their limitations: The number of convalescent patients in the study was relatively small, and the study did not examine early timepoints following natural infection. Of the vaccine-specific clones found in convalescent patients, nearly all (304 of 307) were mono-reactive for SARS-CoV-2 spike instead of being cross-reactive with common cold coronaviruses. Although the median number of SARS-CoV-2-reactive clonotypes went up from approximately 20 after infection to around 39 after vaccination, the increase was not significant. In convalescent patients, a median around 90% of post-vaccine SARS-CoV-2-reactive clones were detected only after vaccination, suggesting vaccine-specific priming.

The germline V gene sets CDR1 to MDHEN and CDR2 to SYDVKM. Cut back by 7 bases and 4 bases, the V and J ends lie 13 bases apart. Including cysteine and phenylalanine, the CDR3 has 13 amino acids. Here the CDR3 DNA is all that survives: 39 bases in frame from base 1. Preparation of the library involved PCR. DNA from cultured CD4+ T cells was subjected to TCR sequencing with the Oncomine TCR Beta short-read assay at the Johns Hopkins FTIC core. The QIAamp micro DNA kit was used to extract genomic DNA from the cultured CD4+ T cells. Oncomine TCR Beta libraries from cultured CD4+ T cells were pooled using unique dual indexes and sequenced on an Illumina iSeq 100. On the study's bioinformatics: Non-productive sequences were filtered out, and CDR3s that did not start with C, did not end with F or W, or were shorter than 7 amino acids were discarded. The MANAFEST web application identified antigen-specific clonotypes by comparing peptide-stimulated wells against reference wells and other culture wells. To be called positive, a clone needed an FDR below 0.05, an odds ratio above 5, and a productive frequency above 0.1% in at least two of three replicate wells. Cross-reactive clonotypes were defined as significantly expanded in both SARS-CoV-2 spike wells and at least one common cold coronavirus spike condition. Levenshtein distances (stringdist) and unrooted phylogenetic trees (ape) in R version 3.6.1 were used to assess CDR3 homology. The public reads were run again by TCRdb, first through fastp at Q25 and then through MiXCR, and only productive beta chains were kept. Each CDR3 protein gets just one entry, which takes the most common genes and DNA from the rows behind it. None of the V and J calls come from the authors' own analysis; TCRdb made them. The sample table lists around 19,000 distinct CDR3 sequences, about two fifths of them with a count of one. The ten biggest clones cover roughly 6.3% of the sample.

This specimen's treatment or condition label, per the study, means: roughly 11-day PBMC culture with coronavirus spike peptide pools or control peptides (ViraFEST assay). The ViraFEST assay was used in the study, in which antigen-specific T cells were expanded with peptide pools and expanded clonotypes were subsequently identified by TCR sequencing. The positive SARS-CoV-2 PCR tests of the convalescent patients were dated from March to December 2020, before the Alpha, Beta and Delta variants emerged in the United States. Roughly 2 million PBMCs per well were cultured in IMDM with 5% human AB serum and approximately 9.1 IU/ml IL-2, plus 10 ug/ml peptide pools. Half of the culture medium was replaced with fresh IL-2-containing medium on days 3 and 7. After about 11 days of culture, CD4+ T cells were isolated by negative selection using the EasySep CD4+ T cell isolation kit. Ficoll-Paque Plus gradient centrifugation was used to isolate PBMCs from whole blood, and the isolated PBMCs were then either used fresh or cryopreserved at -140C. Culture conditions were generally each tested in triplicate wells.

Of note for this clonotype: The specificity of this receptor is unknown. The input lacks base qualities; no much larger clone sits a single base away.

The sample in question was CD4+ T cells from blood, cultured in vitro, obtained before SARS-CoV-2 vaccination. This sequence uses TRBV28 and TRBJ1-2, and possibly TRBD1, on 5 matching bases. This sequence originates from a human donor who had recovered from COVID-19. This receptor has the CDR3 CASTLGTPYGYTF. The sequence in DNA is TGTGCCAGCACCCTAGGGACCCCCTATGGCTACACCTTC.